This T cell receptor beta chain was obtained from a study of tumor-infiltrating lymphocytes in primary liver carcinoma. Co-extraction of RNA and DNA was performed on 20-30 mg of unsorted bulk tissue. These patients lived with chronic HBV infection and had never been treated. TCR beta cDNA was reverse-transcribed from about 550 ng of total RNA. The reaction used a constant-region primer and ProtoScript II reverse transcriptase. Construction of TCR beta libraries relied on three successive nested multiplex PCR rounds employing slightly modified ARM-PCR. TRBV1-TRBV30 forward primers and a C-beta reverse primer were used in the first two PCR rounds, which each ran for 10 cycles. A single record per CDR3 protein comes from TCRdb applying MiXCR to the multiplex PCR reads. This sample has around 70,000 distinct CDR3 sequences, with 60% to 80% found just once. This CDR3 has 16 amino acids. Whole-study results and caveats: Among top clones, only about 7.5-24% appeared in all five tumor regions.

Points on this clonotype: Antigen specificity is unknown. One junction end disagrees with the germline gene, perhaps due to a read error.

Sample: liver tumor tissue from sampling region 4. Subset of the sample: tumor region T4, right-lateral pole. V and J are TRBV12-3 or TRBV12-4 and TRBJ2-6, with D possibly TRBD1 on 5 matching bases. This clonotype originated in a middle-aged man with primary liver carcinoma and hepatitis B virus infection. Written as DNA, the CDR3 is TGTGCAAGCAGTTTATCTTCGCATTCTGGGGCCAACATCCTGACTTTC. Translation: CASSLSSHSGANILTF.